One and the same sample provided the 29 T cell receptor beta chains below, sequenced in a study of blood T cell repertoires in COVID-19. The method was immunoSEQ multiplex PCR; TCRdb's version includes in-frame clones alone and lacks a portion of them. The profile shows 200,000 to 250,000 clones, approximately 91% of them singletons. The sequencing sample was made of peripheral blood. The receptors here all came from a man aged 45-65 years with COVID-19, enrolled during active disease.

The chain links TRBV6-6 to TRBJ1-2; D possibly corresponds to TRBD1 (5 bases). V was trimmed by 6 bases and J by 4 bases, leaving 12 bases between them. Germline CDR1 MNHNY, CDR2 SVGAGI (reference sequence). There are 13 residues in the CDR3. The CDR3 loop is CASSGREVYGYTF. CDR3 coding DNA: TGTGCCAGCAGCGGCAGGGAGGTCTATGGCTACACCTTC.

The rearrangement links TRBV6-1 to TRBJ2-7; D might be TRBD2 (5 bases). Germline CDR1 is MNHNS and CDR2 is SASEGT. The CDR3 is 15 residues long. Trimming pared 2 bases from V and 3 bases from J, leaving 14 bases between. CDR3 region: CASSEMRAASYEQYF. The DNA for the CDR3 is TGTGCCAGCAGTGAAATGAGGGCGGCGAGCTACGAGCAGTACTTC.

The chain links TRBV9 to TRBJ1-4; 9 bases line up with TRBD1. Germline-derived CDR1 and CDR2 are SGDLS and YYNGEE. The V and J ends lost 2 bases and 7 bases, in that order; junction bases with no gene match: 3. The CDR3 is 14 residues long. CDR3 residues: CASSVGTGFEKLFF. The CDR3 DNA is TGTGCCAGCAGCGTTGGGACAGGGTTTGAAAAACTGTTTTTT.

The chain joins TRBV7-3 to TRBJ2-5; D might be TRBD1 (5 bases). V was trimmed by 4 bases and J by 5 bases, leaving 14 bases between them. This CDR3 has 14 amino acids. Looked up from germline, CDR1 is SGHTA and CDR2 is FQGTGA. CDR3 bases: TGTGCCAGCAGCTCCTCAGGGTTCTCGGAGACCCAGTACTTC. It is translated as CASSSSGFSETQYF.

This clone was observed a few times. In DNA, the CDR3 is TGTGCCAGTAGCGGGAGGGCCAGGTACGAGCAGTACTTC. Its translation: CASSGRARYEQYF. The chain carries TRBV7-2 and TRBJ2-7; 11 positions match TRBD2. Germline V gene data show CDR1 as SGHTA and CDR2 as FQGNSA. J gave up 4 bases and V 9 bases, and 5 bases lay outside the gene matches. The CDR3 contains 13 residues.

This chain connects TRBV6-5 to TRBJ1-2, with TRBD1 matching 8 bases. J gave up 6 bases and V 6 bases, and 6 bases lay outside the gene matches. The germline V gene encodes CDR1 MNHEY and CDR2 SVGAGI. This CDR3 has 13 residues. CDR3 amino acids: CASRPGQGHGYTF. The CDR3 DNA is TGTGCCAGCAGACCTGGACAGGGCCATGGCTACACCTTC.

This clone appeared a single time. This chain joins TRBV2 and TRBJ2-7, with TRBD1 identical over 7 bases. Looked up from germline, CDR1 is SNHLY and CDR2 is FYNNEI. J was trimmed by 6 bases and V by 3 bases; bases with no gene match: 14. The CDR3 extends over 16 amino acids. The CDR3 spells CASSEVLFEGAIEQYF. The CDR3 coding sequence is TGTGCCAGCAGTGAGGTCCTTTTTGAGGGGGCTATCGAGCAGTACTTC.

This clone was detected once. V gene TRBV25-1 combines with J gene TRBJ1-4; D ambiguous. The CDR3 loop spans 16 amino acids. Trimming removed 3 bases from V and 5 bases from J, with 16 bases in between. Per germline, CDR1 MGHDK and CDR2 SYGVNS. The CDR3 nucleotides read TGTGCCAGCAGTGACCAAGCCGACGCGGCAAATGAAAAACTGTTTTTT. Its protein is CASSDQADAANEKLFF. Looking up the rest from reference TRBV25-1 and TRBJ1-4 gives the full variable domain: EADIYQTPRYLVIGTGKKITLECSQTMGHDKMYWYQQDPGMELHLIHYSYGVNSTEKGDLSSESTVSRIRTEHFPLTLESARPSHTSQYLCASSDQADAANEKLFFGSGTQLSVL.

This chain uses TRBV7-2 with TRBJ1-6; TRBD1 aligns across 10 bases. The CDR3 is made up of 18 amino acids. V dropped 3 bases and J dropped 4; count of bases not matched to a gene: 9. Germline CDR1 and CDR2: SGHTA and FQGNSA. CDR3 in amino acids: CASSFGLPGQGYNSPLHF. CDR3 coding DNA: TGTGCCAGCAGCTTCGGCTTACCGGGACAGGGGTATAATTCACCCCTCCACTTT.

This clone has at least ten counts. The gene calls are TRBV7-9 and TRBJ1-2; D perhaps matches TRBD1 (5 bases). Germline CDR1 is SEHNR and CDR2 is FQNEAQ (reference sequence). Trimming pared 4 bases from V and 4 bases from J, leaving 22 bases between. The CDR3 spans 17 residues. The CDR3 spells CASSYENLGKGLYGYTF. The CDR3 DNA reads TGTGCCAGCAGCTATGAGAACTTAGGAAAGGGACTCTATGGCTACACCTTC.

This rearrangement joins TRBV12-3 or TRBV12-4 to TRBJ2-3; a possible D gene is TRBD2 (6 bases). Trimming left V 6 bases short and J 4 bases short, with 8 bases between. There are 12 residues in the CDR3. The CDR3 DNA follows: TGTGCCAGCAGGGCGGGATCAGATACGCAGTATTTT. It specifies CASRAGSDTQYF.

The CDR3 region has the DNA TGTGCCAGCAGTTACAGGAAAACGTACACCTTC. Residues: CASSYRKTYTF. V usage is TRBV12-3 or TRBV12-4 and J usage is TRBJ1-2; D perhaps matches TRBD1 (5 bases). This CDR3 has 11 residues. Trimming stripped 4 bases from V and 11 bases from J, with 11 bases between.

This chain uses TRBV7-3 with TRBJ2-7; 8 bases fit TRBD2. After removal of 1 base from V and 4 bases from J, the junction contained 6 bases not matched to a gene. This CDR3 is 15 amino acids long. Germline V gives CDR1 SGHTA, CDR2 FQGTGA. Here the CDR3 reads CASSLNGRAPYEQYF. The CDR3 coding sequence is TGTGCCAGCAGCTTAAACGGGAGGGCCCCTTACGAGCAGTACTTC. The variable domain in full, with the rest retrieved from reference TRBV7-3 and TRBJ2-7, is GAGVSQTPSNKVTEKGKYVELRCDPISGHTALYWYRQSLGQGPEFLIYFQGTGAADDSGLPNDRFFAVRPEGSVSTLKIQRTERGDSAVYLCASSLNGRAPYEQYFGPGTRLTVT.

CDR3 sequence: CASSQGRGGSYEQYF. The CDR3 region has the DNA TGCGCCAGCAGCCAAGGAAGGGGGGGGTCCTACGAGCAGTACTTC. The rearrangement links TRBV4-1 to TRBJ2-7; a weak D match, TRBD2 (7 bases). With 1 base removed from V and 1 base from J, the gap between germline ends came to 11 bases. CDR1 is MGHRA, CDR2 YSYEKL, per germline. The CDR3 is made up of 15 amino acids.

This rearrangement joins TRBV15 to TRBJ2-1; 7 nucleotides line up with TRBD1. V lost 2 bases to trimming and J lost 1 base; unmatched junction nucleotides: 2. From germline, CDR1 is LNHNV and CDR2 YYDKDF (reference sequence). This CDR3 region has 15 residues. The CDR3 spells CATSRRQGSYNEQFF. CDR3 coding DNA: TGTGCCACCAGCAGACGACAGGGTTCCTACAATGAGCAGTTCTTC.

The V and J genes are TRBV25-1 and TRBJ2-7, with D perhaps TRBD2 (6 bases). Germline CDR1 reads MGHDK; CDR2 reads SYGVNS. The ends were cut back, 10 bases at V and 1 base at J, with 17 bases in the middle. The CDR3 has 14 amino acids. The CDR3 spells CATRGGIGSYEQYF. The CDR3 bases are TGTGCCACTAGAGGAGGGATCGGGTCCTACGAGCAGTACTTC.

This clone was counted once. The genes are TRBV5-1 and TRBJ2-7; weak D call: TRBD2 (6 bases). This CDR3 comprises 16 residues. The V gene lost 4 bases and the J gene lost 4 bases, with 21 bases spanning the gap. CDR1 and CDR2 (germline): SGHRS, YFSETQ. CDR3 DNA: TGCGCCAGCAGCCCGGAAGGGACGGCTCGGGGGTACGAGCAGTACTTC. It encodes CASSPEGTARGYEQYF.

V is TRBV6-2 or TRBV6-3 and J is TRBJ2-3, with 9 bases fitting TRBD2. Trimming at V came to 2 bases and at J to 6 bases, leaving 6 bases not matched to a gene. CDR3 size: 15 residues. The germline V gene has CDR1 MNHEY and CDR2 SVGEGT. The CDR3, as DNA: TGTGCCAGCAGTTACGGTAGCGGGGGATCCGATACGCAGTATTTT. It translates to CASSYGSGGSDTQYF.

The chain is built from TRBV7-2 and TRBJ2-3; 10 bases match TRBD2. Germline lookup yields CDR1 SGHTA and CDR2 FQGNSA. After removal of 6 bases from V and 5 bases from J, the junction contained 17 bases not matched to a gene. CDR3 length equals 18 residues. CDR3 protein: CASRSKAVAGGRGDTQYF. DNA for the CDR3: TGTGCCAGCAGATCAAAAGCAGTAGCGGGGGGCCGGGGAGATACGCAGTATTTT.

Comment on this clone: The sample carries other DNA sequences with the same CDR3. The rearrangement links TRBV4-1 to TRBJ2-2, with D perhaps TRBD1 (6 bases). V lost 1 base and J 5 bases, leaving 8 bases between the germline ends. Germline CDR1 reads MGHRA; CDR2 reads YSYEKL. CDR3 size: 14 residues. The CDR3 DNA follows: TGCGCCAGCAGCCAAGGACAGGCAACCGGGGAGCTGTTTTTT. Translation gives CASSQGQATGELFF.

This clone occurred a few times. The rearrangement joins TRBV5-1 to TRBJ2-7; TRBD2 matches 9 bases. This CDR3 is built from 13 residues. V gave up 4 bases and J gave up 7 bases; unmatched junction bases: 6. In germline, CDR1 is SGHRS, CDR2 YFSETQ. The CDR3 coding sequence is TGCGCCAGCAGCGTCGTAGCGGGGGCAGAGCAGTACTTC. Encoded protein: CASSVVAGAEQYF.

The chain joins TRBV6-2 or TRBV6-3 to TRBJ2-1; 8 bases map to TRBD2. Germline lookup yields CDR1 MNHEY and CDR2 SVGEGT. The CDR3 has 15 residues. V was pared by 6 bases and J by 6 bases, with 10 bases of the junction left unmatched. The DNA for the CDR3 is TGTGCCAGCAGCCCAAGTAGCGGGGAATTCAATGAGCAGTTCTTC. As protein: CASSPSSGEFNEQFF.

This chain uses TRBV6-5 with TRBJ2-1, with TRBD1 matching 11 bases. The trim removed 2 bases at V and 6 bases at J, leaving 3 bases unmatched. The CDR3 covers 15 residues. In germline, CDR1 is MNHEY, CDR2 SVGAGI. As DNA, the CDR3 is TGTGCCAGCAGTTACCTGGACAGGGGGCCCAATGAGCAGTTCTTC. Encoded protein: CASSYLDRGPNEQFF.

J is TRBJ2-6 and V is TRBV7-2, with 7 bases matching TRBD1. Trimming at V came to 5 bases and at J to 0 bases, leaving 7 bases not matched to a gene. The CDR3 sequence is 17 residues long. CDR1 and CDR2 from the germline V gene are SGHTA and FQGNSA. In DNA form, the CDR3 reads TGTGCCAGCAGCAGGACAGGACGGTTCTCTGGGGCCAACGTCCTGACTTTC. This codes for CASSRTGRFSGANVLTF.

This clone was seen only once. The rearrangement joins TRBV29-1 to TRBJ2-2; the match to TRBD2 covers 10 bases. Germline V CDR1 and CDR2: SQVTM, ANQGSEA. V lost 7 bases and J lost 5; bases outside the gene matches: 13. This CDR3 comprises 16 residues. CDR3 sequence: CSGPPLAGKSTGELFF. CDR3 DNA: TGCAGCGGACCCCCACTAGCGGGAAAGAGTACCGGGGAGCTGTTTTTT.

This chain links TRBV6-6 with TRBJ2-7, with a possible D match to TRBD2 (5 bases). This CDR3 spans 15 amino acids. Trimming shortened V by 2 bases and J by 1 base, and 12 bases separated the two germline ends. Germline assignment: CDR1 MNHNY and CDR2 SVGAGI (reference sequence). CDR3 bases: TGTGCCAGCAGTTACCCGGCGGGCAGTTCCTACGAGCAGTACTTC. This encodes CASSYPAGSSYEQYF.

This clone was seen a handful of times. The chain uses TRBV29-1 and TRBJ2-7, with TRBD2 matching 10 bases. CDR3 length: 13 amino acids. The germline V gene has CDR1 SQVTM and CDR2 ANQGSEA. V shed 5 bases and J 2 bases; nucleotides not matched to a gene: 3. The DNA of the CDR3 is TGCAGCGTTATCCTAGCGGGGGCCTACGAGCAGTACTTC. Residues: CSVILAGAYEQYF.

The chain is built from TRBV2 and TRBJ1-1; no clear D gene. V lost 7 bases, J lost 3 bases, and 21 bases lay in between. The CDR3 has 16 amino acids. CDR1 and CDR2 (germline): SNHLY, FYNNEI. The CDR3 is CASISTVLTRDTEAFF. DNA of the CDR3: TGTGCCAGCATAAGCACGGTACTAACCCGGGACACTGAAGCTTTCTTT.

This chain joins TRBV4-1 and TRBJ1-2; D remains unclear. Germline CDR1 MGHRA, CDR2 YSYEKL. The CDR3 consists of 12 residues. The ends were cut back, 5 bases at V and 4 bases at J, with 8 bases in the middle. The chain's CDR3 is CASSSNSYGYTF. The CDR3 DNA follows: TGCGCCAGCAGCTCAAACAGCTATGGCTACACCTTC.